These T cell receptor beta chains were read from a single sample in a study of T-cell memory formation after mild COVID-19. TCRdb processed the 5' RACE reads anew with MiXCR; each CDR3 protein has one entry. The sample records hundreds of thousands of distinct CDR3 sequences, about 20% being singletons. Sequencing was performed on PBMCs or a T cell subset sorted from them (not recorded which). Source of these receptors: an adult woman who had mild COVID-19 (a few samples of this study predate the infection). Cell type and time point are not known. The CDR3 runs from the conserved cysteine through the conserved F or W. The order of the fields is CDR3 length, V gene, CDR3 protein.

13 TRBV6-1 CASRKTVGTEAFF
17 TRBV5-1 CASSSPRTSDGYNEQFF
15 TRBV11-2 CASSLNPAESYGYTF
14 TRBV7-2 CASSLAGVAYEQYF
14 TRBV7-6 CASSFLAGAREQFF
15 TRBV4-3 CASSQDVSSYNEQFF
15 TRBV3-1 CASSLGLAGGDEQYF
15 TRBV7-8 CASSTERGGRETQYF
14 TRBV29-1 CSAPGPYRTDTQYF
15 TRBV21-1 CASSRALTVLYEQYF
16 TRBV5-1 CASSSPEGRTLGEQYF
16 TRBV24-1 CATSFSGLSKNNEQFF
12 TRBV11-3 CASSFPGDEQFF
15 TRBV6-5 CASSYSRRYNYGYTF
15 TRBV28 CASSLLPGMNQPQHF
15 TRBV4-3 CASSQGDGGNTEAFF
17 TRBV4-1 CASSQEASGGASDEQFF
14 TRBV7-9 CASSTGLQPTEAFF
17 TRBV5-1 CASSKLPGGVSGNTIYF
15 TRBV11-3 CASSSTGTATYEQYF
14 TRBV3-1 CASSSRTFLSGYTF
15 TRBV25-1 CASSPHRGDNYGYTF
14 TRBV12-3/TRBV12-4 CASSVRARDTEAFF
17 TRBV5-1 CASSFESLAGGRDEQYF
15 TRBV28 CASSLRWAGGYEQYF
15 TRBV6-1 CASSFRGQGGKTQYF
17 TRBV6-1 CASSEGDRGRTNTEAFF
15 TRBV30 CAWSVMGIGNQPQHF
15 TRBV6-5 CASSPDSAATYEQYF
14 TRBV7-9 CASSLSLGQNEQFF
15 TRBV3-1 CASSHGQITYNEQFF
16 TRBV5-1 CASSLGPLYGDYEQYF
11 TRBV12-3/TRBV12-4 CASSLGNRILF
14 TRBV12-3/TRBV12-4 CASSLGGWNTEAFF
15 TRBV5-1 CASSPGDRQQETQYF
13 TRBV5-1 CASSQRTAQGYTF
13 TRBV12-3/TRBV12-4 CASSPSGGSPLHF
15 TRBV27 CASRPGQGAVETQYF
15 TRBV7-2 CASSLDRVGGNTIYF
16 TRBV7-2 CASSLWGAGNTGELFF
14 TRBV14 CASNEKGRIYEQYF
11 TRBV12-5 CASGFQETQYF
20 TRBV4-3 CASSQGFGDRSIPSLYEQYF
13 TRBV12-3/TRBV12-4 CASGPREATEAFF
12 TRBV5-1 CASSLEQYTQYF
13 TRBV3-1 CASSQGKLETQYF
14 TRBV6-6 CASGLRISTGELFF
14 TRBV7-9 CASSFRIQNTEAFF
17 TRBV9 CASSSWDRGQPLETQYF
11 TRBV2 CASSPEGARYF
19 TRBV4-1 CASSQMGQGAAAGNSPLHF
14 TRBV19 CASSMVGRTGELFF
15 TRBV6-2/TRBV6-3 CASRPSGIGNNEQFF